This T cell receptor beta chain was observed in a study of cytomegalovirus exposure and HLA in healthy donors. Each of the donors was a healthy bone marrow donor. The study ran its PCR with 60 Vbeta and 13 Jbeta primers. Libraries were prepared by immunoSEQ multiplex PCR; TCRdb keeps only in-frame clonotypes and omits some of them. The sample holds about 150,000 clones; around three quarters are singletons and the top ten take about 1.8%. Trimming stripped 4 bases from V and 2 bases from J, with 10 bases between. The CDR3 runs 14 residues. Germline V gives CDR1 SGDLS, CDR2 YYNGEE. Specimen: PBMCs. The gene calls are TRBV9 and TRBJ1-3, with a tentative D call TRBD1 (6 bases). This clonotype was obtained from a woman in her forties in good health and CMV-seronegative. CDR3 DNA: TGTGCCAGCAGCCACGGACAGACTGGAAACACCATATATTTT. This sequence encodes CASSHGQTGNTIYF.